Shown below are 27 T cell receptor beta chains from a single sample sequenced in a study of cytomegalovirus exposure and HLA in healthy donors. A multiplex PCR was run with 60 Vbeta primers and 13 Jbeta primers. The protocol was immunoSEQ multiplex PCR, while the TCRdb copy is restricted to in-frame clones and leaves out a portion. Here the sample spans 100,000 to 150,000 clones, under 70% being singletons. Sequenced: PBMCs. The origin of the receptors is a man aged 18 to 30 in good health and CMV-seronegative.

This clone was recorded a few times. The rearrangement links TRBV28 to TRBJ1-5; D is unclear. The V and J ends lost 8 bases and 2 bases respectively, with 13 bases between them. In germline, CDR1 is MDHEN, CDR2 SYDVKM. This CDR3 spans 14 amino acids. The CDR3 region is CASRVRVGNQPQHF. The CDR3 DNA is TGTGCCAGCCGTGTACGAGTGGGCAATCAGCCCCAGCATTTT.

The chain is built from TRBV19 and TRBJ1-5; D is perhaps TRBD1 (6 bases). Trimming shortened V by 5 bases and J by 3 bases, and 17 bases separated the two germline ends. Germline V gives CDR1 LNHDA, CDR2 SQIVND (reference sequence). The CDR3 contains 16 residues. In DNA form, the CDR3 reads TGTGCCAGTAGTTTACAGGGTCTCTACTCCAATCAGCCCCAGCATTTT. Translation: CASSLQGLYSNQPQHF.

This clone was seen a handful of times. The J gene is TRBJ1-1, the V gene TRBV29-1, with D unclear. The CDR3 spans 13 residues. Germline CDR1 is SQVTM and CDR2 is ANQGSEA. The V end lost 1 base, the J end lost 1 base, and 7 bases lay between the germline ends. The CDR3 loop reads CSVEVGRNTEAFF. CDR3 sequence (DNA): TGCAGCGTTGAAGTAGGGAGGAACACTGAAGCTTTCTTT. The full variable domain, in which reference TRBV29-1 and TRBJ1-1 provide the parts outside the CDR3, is SAVISQKPSRDICQRGTSLTIQCQVDSQVTMMFWYRQQPGQSLTLIATANQGSEATYESGFVIDKFPISRPNLTFSTLTVSNMSPEDSSIYLCSVEVGRNTEAFFGQGTRLTVV.

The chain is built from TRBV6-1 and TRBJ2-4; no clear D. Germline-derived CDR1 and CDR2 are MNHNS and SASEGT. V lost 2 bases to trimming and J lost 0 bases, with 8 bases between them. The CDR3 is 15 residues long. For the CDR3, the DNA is TGTGCCAGCAGTGAACGCGGAATAGCCAAAAACATTCAGTACTTC. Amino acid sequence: CASSERGIAKNIQYF.

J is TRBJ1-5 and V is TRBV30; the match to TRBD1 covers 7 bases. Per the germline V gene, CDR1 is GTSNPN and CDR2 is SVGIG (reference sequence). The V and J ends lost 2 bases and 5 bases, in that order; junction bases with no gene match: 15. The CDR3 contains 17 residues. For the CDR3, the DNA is TGTGCCTGGAGTTCCGACAGGGCGACAAATGGCCATCAGCCCCAGCATTTT. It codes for CAWSSDRATNGHQPQHF.

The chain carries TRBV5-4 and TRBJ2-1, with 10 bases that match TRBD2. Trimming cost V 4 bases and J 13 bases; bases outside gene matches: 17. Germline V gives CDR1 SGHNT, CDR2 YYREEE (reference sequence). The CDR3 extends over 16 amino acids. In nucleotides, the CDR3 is TGTGCCAGCAGCACAGGCGGCCTAGCGGGAGAGTTCAAACAGTTCTTC. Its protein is CASSTGGLAGEFKQFF.

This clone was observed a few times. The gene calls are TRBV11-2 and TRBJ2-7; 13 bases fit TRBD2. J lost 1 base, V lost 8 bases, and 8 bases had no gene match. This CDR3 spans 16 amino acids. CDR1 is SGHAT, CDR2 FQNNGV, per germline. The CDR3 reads CASATWGLAGSYEQYF. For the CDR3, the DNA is TGTGCCAGCGCTACTTGGGGACTAGCGGGGTCCTACGAGCAGTACTTC.

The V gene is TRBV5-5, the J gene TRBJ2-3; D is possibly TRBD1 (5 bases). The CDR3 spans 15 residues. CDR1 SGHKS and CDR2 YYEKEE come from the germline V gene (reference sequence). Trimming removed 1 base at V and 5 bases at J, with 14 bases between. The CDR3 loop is CASSLYQGNLDTQYF. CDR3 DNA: TGTGCCAGCAGCTTGTACCAGGGTAACCTAGATACGCAGTATTTT.

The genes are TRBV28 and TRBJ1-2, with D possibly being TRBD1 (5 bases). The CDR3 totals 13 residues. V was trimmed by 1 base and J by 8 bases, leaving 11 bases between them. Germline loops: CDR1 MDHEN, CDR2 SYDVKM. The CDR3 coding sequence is TGTGCCAGCAGTTTATTGGCAGGGAACGGCTACACCTTC. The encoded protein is CASSLLAGNGYTF.

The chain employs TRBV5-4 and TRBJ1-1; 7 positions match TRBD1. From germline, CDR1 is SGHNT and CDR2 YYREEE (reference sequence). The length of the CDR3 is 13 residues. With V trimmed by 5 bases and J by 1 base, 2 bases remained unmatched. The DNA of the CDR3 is TGTGCCAGCAGGGGGACAGCGAACACTGAAGCTTTCTTT. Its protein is CASRGTANTEAFF.

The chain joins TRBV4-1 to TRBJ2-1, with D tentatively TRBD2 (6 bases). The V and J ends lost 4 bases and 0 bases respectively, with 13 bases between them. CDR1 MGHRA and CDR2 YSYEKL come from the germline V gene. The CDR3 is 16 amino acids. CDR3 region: CASSLSGGSSYNEQFF. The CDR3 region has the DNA TGCGCCAGCAGCCTGAGCGGAGGGAGCTCCTACAATGAGCAGTTCTTC.

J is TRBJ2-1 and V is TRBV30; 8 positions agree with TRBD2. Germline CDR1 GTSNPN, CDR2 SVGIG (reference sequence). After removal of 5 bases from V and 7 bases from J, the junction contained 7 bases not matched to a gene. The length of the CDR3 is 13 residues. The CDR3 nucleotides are TGTGCCTGGGTGACTAGCGTGTCGAATGAGCAGTTCTTC. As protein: CAWVTSVSNEQFF.

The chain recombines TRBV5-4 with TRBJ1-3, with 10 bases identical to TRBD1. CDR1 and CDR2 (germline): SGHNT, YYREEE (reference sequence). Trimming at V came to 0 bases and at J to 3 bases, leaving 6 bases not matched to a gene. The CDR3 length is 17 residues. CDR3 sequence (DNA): TGTGCCAGCAGCTTGGGGGACAGGGGAGTTTATGGAAACACCATATATTTT. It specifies CASSLGDRGVYGNTIYF.

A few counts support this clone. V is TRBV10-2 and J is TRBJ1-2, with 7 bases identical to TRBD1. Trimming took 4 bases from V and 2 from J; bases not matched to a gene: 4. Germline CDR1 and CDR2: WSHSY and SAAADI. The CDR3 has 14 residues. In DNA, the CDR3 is TGCGCCAGCAGTGGACAGGGATCCAACTATGGCTACACCTTC. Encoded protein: CASSGQGSNYGYTF.

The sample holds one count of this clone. The CDR3 DNA is TGTGCCAGCAGCCTTTCGGGACTCCGAGAGACCCAGTACTTC. Translated: CASSLSGLRETQYF. J is TRBJ2-5 and V is TRBV11-2; a weak D match, TRBD2 (6 bases). The V gene's germline CDR1 is SGHAT and CDR2 FQNNGV. V lost 5 bases to trimming and J lost 4 bases, with 14 bases between them. The CDR3 is 14 residues long.

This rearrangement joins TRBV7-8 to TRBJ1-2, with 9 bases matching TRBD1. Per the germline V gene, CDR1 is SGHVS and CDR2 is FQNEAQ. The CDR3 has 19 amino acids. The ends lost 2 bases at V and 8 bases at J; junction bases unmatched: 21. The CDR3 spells CASSLNPGTGIGTPWGYTF. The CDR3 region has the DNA TGTGCCAGCAGCTTAAACCCCGGGACAGGGATTGGGACTCCCTGGGGCTACACCTTC.

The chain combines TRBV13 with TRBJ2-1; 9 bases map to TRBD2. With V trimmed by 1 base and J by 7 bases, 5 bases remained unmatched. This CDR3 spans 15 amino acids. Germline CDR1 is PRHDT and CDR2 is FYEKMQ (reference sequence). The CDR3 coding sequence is TGTGCCAGCAGCTTAGTTGGTACTAGCGGGAATGAGCAGTTCTTC. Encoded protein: CASSLVGTSGNEQFF. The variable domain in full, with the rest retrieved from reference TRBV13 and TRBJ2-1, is AAGVIQSPRHLIKEKRETATLKCYPIPRHDTVYWYQQGPGQDPQFLISFYEKMQSDKGSIPDRFSAQQFSDYHSELNMSSLELGDSALYFCASSLVGTSGNEQFFGPGTRLTVL.

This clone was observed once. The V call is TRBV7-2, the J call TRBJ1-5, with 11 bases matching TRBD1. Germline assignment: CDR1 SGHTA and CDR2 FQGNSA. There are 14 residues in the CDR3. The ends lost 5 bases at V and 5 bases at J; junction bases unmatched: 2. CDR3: CASSRTGGYQPQHF. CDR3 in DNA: TGTGCCAGCAGCCGGACAGGGGGCTATCAGCCCCAGCATTTT.

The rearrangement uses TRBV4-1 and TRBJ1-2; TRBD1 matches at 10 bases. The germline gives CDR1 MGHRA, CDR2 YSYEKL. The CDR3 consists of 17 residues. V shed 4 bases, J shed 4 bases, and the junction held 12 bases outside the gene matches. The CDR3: CASSLTSGTGVLYGYTF. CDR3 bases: TGCGCCAGCAGCCTTACCTCCGGGACAGGGGTCCTCTATGGCTACACCTTC.

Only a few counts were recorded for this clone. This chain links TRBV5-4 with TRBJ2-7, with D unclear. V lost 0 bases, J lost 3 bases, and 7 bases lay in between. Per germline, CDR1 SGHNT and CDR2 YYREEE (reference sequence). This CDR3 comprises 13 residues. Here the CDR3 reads CASSLGAHYEQYF. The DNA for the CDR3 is TGTGCCAGCAGCTTGGGGGCCCACTACGAGCAGTACTTC.

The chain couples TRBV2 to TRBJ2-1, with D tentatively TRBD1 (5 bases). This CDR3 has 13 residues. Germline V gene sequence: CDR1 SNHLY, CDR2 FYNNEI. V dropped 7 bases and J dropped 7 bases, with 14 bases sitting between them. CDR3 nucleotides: TGTGCCAGCAAGGGGTCAGCGAAGAATGAGCAGTTCTTC. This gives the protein CASKGSAKNEQFF.

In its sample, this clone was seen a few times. This chain's CDR3 is CASSMLTGDYEQYF. The CDR3 DNA sequence: TGTGCCAGCAGCATGTTGACAGGGGACTACGAGCAGTACTTC. The rearrangement joins TRBV5-5 to TRBJ2-7, with 8 nucleotides matching TRBD1. V dropped 4 bases and J dropped 3; count of bases not matched to a gene: 6. This CDR3 is built from 14 residues. CDR1 is SGHKS, CDR2 YYEKEE, per germline (reference sequence).

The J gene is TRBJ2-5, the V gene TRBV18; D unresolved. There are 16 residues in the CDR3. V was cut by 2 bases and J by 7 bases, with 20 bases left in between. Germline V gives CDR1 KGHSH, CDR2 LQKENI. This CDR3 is CASSPMGVGRPGTQYF. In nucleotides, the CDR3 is TGTGCCAGCTCACCAATGGGCGTGGGCCGCCCCGGGACCCAGTACTTC.

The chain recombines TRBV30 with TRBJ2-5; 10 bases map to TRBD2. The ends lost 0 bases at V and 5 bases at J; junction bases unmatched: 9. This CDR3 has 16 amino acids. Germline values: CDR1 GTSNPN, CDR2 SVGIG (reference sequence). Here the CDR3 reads CAWSVHPSGSSETQYF. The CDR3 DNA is TGTGCCTGGAGTGTACATCCTAGCGGGAGTTCTGAGACCCAGTACTTC.

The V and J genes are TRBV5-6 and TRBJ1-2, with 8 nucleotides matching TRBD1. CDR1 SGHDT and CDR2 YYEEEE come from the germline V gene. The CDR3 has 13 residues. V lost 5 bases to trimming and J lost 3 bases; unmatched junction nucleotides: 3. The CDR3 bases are TGTGCCAGCAGGGAGACAGGGGACTATGGCTACACCTTC. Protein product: CASRETGDYGYTF.

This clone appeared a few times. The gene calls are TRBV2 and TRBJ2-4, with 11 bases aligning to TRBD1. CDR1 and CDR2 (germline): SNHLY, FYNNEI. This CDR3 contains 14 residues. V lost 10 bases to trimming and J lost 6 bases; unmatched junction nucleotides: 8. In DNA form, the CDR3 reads TGTGCCACCCAGGACAGGGGGCCTGGAAACATTCAGTACTTC. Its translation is CATQDRGPGNIQYF.

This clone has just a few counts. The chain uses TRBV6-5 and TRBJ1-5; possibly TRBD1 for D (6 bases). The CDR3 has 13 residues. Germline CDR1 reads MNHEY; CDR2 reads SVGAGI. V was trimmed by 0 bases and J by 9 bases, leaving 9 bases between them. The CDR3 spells CASSYSSGAPQHF. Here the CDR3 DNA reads TGTGCCAGCAGTTACTCGTCAGGGGCGCCCCAGCATTTT.